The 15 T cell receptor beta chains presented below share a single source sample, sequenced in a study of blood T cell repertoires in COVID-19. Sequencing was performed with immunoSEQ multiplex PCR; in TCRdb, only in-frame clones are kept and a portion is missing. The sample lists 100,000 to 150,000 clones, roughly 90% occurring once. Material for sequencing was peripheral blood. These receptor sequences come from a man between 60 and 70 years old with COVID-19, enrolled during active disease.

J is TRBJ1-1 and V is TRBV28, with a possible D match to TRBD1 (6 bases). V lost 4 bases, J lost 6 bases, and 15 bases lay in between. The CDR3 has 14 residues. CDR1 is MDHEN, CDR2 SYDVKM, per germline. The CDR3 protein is CASSSSGGAPEAFF. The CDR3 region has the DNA TGTGCCAGCAGTTCGTCGGGGGGCGCGCCTGAAGCTTTCTTT.

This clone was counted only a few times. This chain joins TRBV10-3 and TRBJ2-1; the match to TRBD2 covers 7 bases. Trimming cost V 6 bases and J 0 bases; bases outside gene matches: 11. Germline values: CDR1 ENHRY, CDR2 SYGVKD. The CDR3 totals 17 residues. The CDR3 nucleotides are TGTGCCATCAGAGGAGGACTAGTACAGGACTCCTACAATGAGCAGTTCTTC. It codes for CAIRGGLVQDSYNEQFF.

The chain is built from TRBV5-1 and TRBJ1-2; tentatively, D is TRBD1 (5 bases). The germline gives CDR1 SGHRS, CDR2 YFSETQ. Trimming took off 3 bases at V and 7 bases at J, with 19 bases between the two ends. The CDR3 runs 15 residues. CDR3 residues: CASSSPTGERGGYTF. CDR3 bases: TGCGCCAGCAGCTCTCCAACAGGAGAAAGGGGTGGCTACACCTTC.

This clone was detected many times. For the CDR3, the DNA is TGCGCCAGCAGCCAAGCTTACACTGAAGCTTTCTTT. Its translation is CASSQAYTEAFF. The chain uses TRBV4-1 and TRBJ1-1; no reliable D call. Germline CDR1 is MGHRA and CDR2 is YSYEKL. Trimming pared 1 base from V and 3 bases from J, leaving 3 bases between. CDR3 size: 12 residues.

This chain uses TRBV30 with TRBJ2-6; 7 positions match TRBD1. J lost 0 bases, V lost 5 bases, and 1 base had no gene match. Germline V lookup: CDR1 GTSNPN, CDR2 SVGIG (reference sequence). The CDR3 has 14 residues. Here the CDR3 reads CAWSGGSGANVLTF. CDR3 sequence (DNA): TGTGCCTGGTCAGGGGGCTCTGGGGCCAACGTCCTGACTTTC.

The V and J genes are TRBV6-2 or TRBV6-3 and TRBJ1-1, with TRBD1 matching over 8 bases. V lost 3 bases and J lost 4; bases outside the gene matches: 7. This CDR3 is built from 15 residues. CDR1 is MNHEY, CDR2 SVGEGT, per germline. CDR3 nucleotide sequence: TGTGCCAGCAGTTATGGCCACCAGGGGGCCACTGAAGCTTTCTTT. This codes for CASSYGHQGATEAFF.

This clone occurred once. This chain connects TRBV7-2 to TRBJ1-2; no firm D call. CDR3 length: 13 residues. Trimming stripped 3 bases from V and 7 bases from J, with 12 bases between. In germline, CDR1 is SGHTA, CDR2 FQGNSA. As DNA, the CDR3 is TGTGCCAGCAGCTTCCCGGGGATTTCTGGCTACACCTTC. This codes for CASSFPGISGYTF.

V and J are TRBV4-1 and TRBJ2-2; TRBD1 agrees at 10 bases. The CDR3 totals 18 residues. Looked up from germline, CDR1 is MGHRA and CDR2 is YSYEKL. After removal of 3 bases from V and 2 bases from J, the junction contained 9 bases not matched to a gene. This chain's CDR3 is CASSHPTGQGTNTGELFF. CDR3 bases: TGCGCCAGCAGCCATCCCACGGGACAGGGGACTAACACCGGGGAGCTGTTTTTT.

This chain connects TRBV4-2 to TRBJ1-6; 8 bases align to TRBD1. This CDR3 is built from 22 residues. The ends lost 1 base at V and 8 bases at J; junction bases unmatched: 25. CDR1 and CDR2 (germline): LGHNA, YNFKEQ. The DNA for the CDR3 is TGTGCCAGCAGCCAAGTGGGGGGGGTTTCGGCGGGCAGGGGGCGTAAGGATTCACCCCTCCACTTT. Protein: CASSQVGGVSAGRGRKDSPLHF.

The CDR3 region is CASSLLEDYGYTF. The CDR3 DNA is TGTGCCAGCAGTTTACTGGAGGACTATGGCTACACCTTC. The chain recombines TRBV12-3 or TRBV12-4 with TRBJ1-2; no firm D call. The CDR3 covers 13 residues. V was shortened by 2 bases and J by 3 bases, with 7 bases between the two germline ends.

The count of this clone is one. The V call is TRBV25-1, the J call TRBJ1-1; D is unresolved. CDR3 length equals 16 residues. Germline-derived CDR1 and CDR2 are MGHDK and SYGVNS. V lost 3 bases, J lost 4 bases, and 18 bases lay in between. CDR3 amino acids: CASSDSKRARITEAFF. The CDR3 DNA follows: TGTGCCAGCAGTGATTCGAAGAGGGCGAGGATCACTGAAGCTTTCTTT.

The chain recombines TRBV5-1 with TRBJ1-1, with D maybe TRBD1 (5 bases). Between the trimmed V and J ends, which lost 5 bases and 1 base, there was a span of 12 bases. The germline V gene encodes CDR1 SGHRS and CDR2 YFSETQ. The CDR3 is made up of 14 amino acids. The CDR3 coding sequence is TGCGCCAGCAGGCGTTCGGGGGAGAACACTGAAGCTTTCTTT. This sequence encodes CASRRSGENTEAFF.

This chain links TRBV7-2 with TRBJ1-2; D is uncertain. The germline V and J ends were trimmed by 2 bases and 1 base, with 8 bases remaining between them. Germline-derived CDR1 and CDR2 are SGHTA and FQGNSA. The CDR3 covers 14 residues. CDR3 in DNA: TGTGCCAGCAGCTTATTGCAGTTTAACTATGGCTACACCTTC. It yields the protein CASSLLQFNYGYTF. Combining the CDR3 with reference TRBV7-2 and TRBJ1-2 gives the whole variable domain GAGVSQSPSNKVTEKGKDVELRCDPISGHTALYWYRQSLGQGLEFLIYFQGNSAPDKSGLPSDRFSAERTGGSVSTLTIQRTQQEDSAVYLCASSLLQFNYGYTFGSGTRLTVV.

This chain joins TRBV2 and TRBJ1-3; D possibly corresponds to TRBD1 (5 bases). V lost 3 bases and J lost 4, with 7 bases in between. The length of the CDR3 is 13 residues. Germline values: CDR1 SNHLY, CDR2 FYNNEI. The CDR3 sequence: CASSDRAGNTIYF. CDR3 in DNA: TGTGCCAGCAGTGACAGGGCCGGAAACACCATATATTTT.

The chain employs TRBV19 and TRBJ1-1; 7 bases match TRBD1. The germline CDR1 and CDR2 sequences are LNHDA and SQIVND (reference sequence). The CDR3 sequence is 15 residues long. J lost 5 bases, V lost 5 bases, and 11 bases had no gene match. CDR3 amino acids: CASSPRQGRGTEAFF. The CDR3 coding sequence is TGTGCCAGTAGTCCGAGACAGGGAAGAGGGACTGAAGCTTTCTTT.